These T cell receptor beta chains were read from a single sample in a study of blood T cell repertoires in COVID-19. Clones were read by immunoSEQ multiplex PCR, and TCRdb kept only the in-frame ones, dropping some. The table has about 82,000 clones, around 81% seen once. Sequences were obtained from peripheral blood. The receptor set was obtained from a man older than 75 with active or convalescent COVID-19. CDR3s include the opening cysteine and the closing phenylalanine or tryptophan. The order of the fields is D gene, J gene, V gene, CDR3 protein, CDR3 DNA. A D gene is named only where the DNA matches it firmly.

>-|TRBJ2-1|TRBV27
CASSLGGGPYNEQFF
TGTGCCAGCAGTTTAGGGGGGGGGCCCTACAATGAGCAGTTCTTC
>-|TRBJ2-1|TRBV19
CASTSQGTWTGGEQFF
TGTGCCAGTACATCGCAGGGGACTTGGACGGGGGGTGAGCAGTTCTTC
>-|TRBJ1-6|TRBV2
CASSEESRGNSPLHF
TGTGCCAGCAGTGAGGAGTCCAGGGGTAATTCACCCCTCCACTTT
>TRBD1|TRBJ2-3|TRBV5-1
CASSWTGGLTDTQYF
TGCGCCAGCAGCTGGACAGGGGGCCTCACAGATACGCAGTATTTT
>TRBD1|TRBJ1-6|TRBV3-1/TRBV3-2
CASSPRQGGGESPLHF
TGTGCCAGCAGCCCTAGACAGGGCGGCGGAGAATCACCCCTCCACTTT
>TRBD2|TRBJ2-5|TRBV6-5
CASRPSGSRETQYF
TGTGCCAGCAGACCAAGCGGGAGTCGTGAGACCCAGTACTTC
>TRBD1|TRBJ1-6|TRBV4-2
CASIPSGTGNSPLHF
TGTGCCAGCATCCCGAGTGGGACAGGGAATTCACCCCTCCACTTT
>TRBD1|TRBJ1-6|TRBV7-3
CASSSGQGDSPLHF
TGTGCCAGCAGCTCAGGACAGGGTGATTCACCCCTCCACTTT
>-|TRBJ1-1|TRBV9
CASSVVLGNTEAFF
TGTGCCAGCAGCGTAGTACTTGGGAACACTGAAGCTTTCTTT
>-|TRBJ2-1|TRBV21-1
CASSIARDSSYNEQFF
TGTGCCAGCAGCATCGCCCGGGACAGCTCCTACAATGAGCAGTTCTTC
>-|TRBJ1-2|TRBV18
CASSPPGLYGYTF
TGTGCCAGCTCACCGCCAGGCTTGTATGGCTACACCTTC
>-|TRBJ1-6|TRBV7-9
CASSPLPGMRNNSPLHF
TGTGCCAGCAGCCCATTACCGGGAATGAGAAACAATTCACCCCTCCACTTT
>TRBD1|TRBJ2-5|TRBV3-1/TRBV3-2
CASSRTGSGETQYF
TGTGCCAGCAGCCGGACAGGGTCGGGGGAGACCCAGTACTTC